This T cell receptor (beta chain) was sequenced in a study of T cell repertoires in cytomegalovirus infection. Whole-study context: From public TCR beta signatures came an indication of both CMV infection and matching HLA type.

TCRdb re-analysed the reads in MiXCR, keeping a single row per CDR3 protein. The sample includes approximately 260,000 distinct CDR3 sequences, over 15% of them seen just once. To note about this clonotype: What it recognizes is unknown.

CDR3 length: 16 amino acids. Germline V gene lookup returns CDR1 LNHDA and CDR2 SQIVND (reference sequence). V lost 4 bases and J lost 8; bases outside the gene matches: 12. Study-wide results and limits: HLA-C-restricted CMV-specific TCR beta clonotypes prevailed in the ex vivo response.

Sequenced sample: CD8+ T cells from PBMCs. The chain uses TRBV19 and TRBJ2-1; 9 bases match TRBD1. The sequence was collected from a human donor in good health (CMV status not recorded). Some clones in this sample may be carry-over from other donors' samples. The CDR3 nucleotides read TGTGCCAGTAGTACTTTGGACAGGGGATTCATCGATGAGCAGTTCTTC. Its protein product is CASSTLDRGFIDEQFF.